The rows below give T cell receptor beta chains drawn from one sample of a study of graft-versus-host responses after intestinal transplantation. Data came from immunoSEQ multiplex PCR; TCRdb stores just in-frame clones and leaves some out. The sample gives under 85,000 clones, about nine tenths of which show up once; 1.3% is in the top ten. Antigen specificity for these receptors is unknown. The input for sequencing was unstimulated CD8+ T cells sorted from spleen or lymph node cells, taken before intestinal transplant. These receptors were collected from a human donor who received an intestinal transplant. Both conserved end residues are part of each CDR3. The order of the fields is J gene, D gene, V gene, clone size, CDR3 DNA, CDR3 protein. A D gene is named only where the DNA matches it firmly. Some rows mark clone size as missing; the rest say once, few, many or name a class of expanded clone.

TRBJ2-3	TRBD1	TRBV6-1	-	TGTGCCAGCAGTGAACCTGGGACAGGGCTCACAGATACGCAGTATTTT	CASSEPGTGLTDTQYF
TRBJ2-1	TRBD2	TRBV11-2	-	TGTGCCAGCAGCTTAGGGGGCTTAGCGGGGAGGGTCTATGAGCAGTTCTTC	CASSLGGLAGRVYEQFF
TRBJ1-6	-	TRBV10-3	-	TGTGCCATCAGTGACAGCTCCTATAATTCACCCCTCCACTTT	CAISDSSYNSPLHF
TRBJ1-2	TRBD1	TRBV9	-	TGTGCCAGCAGCGCTGGGGACAGCCCTATAGGTCCCTACACCTTC	CASSAGDSPIGPYTF
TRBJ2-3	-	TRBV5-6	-	TGTGCCAGCAGCTCCACAGGGGATACGCAGTATTTT	CASSSTGDTQYF
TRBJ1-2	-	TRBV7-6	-	TGTGCCAGCAGCGGATTGACGCCGGACAGAAAGATTGCCCACCACCGTTCCTATGGCTACACCTTC	CASSGLTPDRKIAHHRSYGYTF
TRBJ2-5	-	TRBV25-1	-	TGTGCCAGCAGTGATCCTAGTCTAGAGACCCAGTACTTC	CASSDPSLETQYF
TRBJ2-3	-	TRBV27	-	TGTGCCAGCAGTAGGGCGGGGACTGATACGCAGTATTTT	CASSRAGTDTQYF
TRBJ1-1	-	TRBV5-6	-	TGTGCCAGCAGCTCAGAGAACACTGAAGCTTTCTTT	CASSSENTEAFF
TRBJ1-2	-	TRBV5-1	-	TGCGCCAGCAGAGGGGGGGTCGTATATGGCTACACCTTC	CASRGGVVYGYTF
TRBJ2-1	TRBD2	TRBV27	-	TGTGCCAGCAGTTTATTCTCCGGGGGGAGCAATGAGCAGTTCTTC	CASSLFSGGSNEQFF
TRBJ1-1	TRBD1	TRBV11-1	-	TGTGCCAGCAGCCCGGAGATAGGGGGCTTTGCTGAAGCTTTCTTT	CASSPEIGGFAEAFF
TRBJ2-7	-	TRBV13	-	TGTGCCAGTACCACCGGGGGGCCCGAGCAGTACTTC	CASTTGGPEQYF
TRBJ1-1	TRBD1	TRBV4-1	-	TGCGCCAGCAGCCAAAATCCGACAGGGATGAACACTGAAGCTTTCTTT	CASSQNPTGMNTEAFF
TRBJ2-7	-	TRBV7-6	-	TGTGCCAGCAGCTTAGAAGGGGGCTACGAGCAGTACTTC	CASSLEGGYEQYF
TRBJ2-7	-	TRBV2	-	TGTGCCAGCACCGATCGGGGGTACGAGCAGTACTTC	CASTDRGYEQYF
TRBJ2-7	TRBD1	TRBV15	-	TGTGCCACCAGCAGAGATCGAGGACAGGGATCCTACGAGCAGTACTTC	CATSRDRGQGSYEQYF
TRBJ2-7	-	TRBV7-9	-	TGTGCCAGCAGCTTGGGGGGATTTGGCTACGAGCAGTACTTC	CASSLGGFGYEQYF
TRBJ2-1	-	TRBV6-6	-	TGTGCCAGCAGTTACGCGGGTAAGGGTGAGCAGTTCTTC	CASSYAGKGEQFF
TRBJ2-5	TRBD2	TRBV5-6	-	TGTGCCAGCGAACAAGCGGGGGGGCGACAAGAGACCCAGTACTTC	CASEQAGGRQETQYF
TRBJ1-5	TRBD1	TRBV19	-	TGTGCCAGTAGTATTACAGGGGACCAGCCCCAGCATTTT	CASSITGDQPQHF
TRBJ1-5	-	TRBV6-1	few	TGTGCCAGCAGTGAGGGTTACGGGGATCAGCCCCAGCATTTT	CASSEGYGDQPQHF
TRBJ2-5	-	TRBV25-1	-	TGTGCCAGCAGTGAATGGGGCAGCCGGGAGACCCAGTACTTC	CASSEWGSRETQYF
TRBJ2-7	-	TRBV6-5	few	TGTGCCAGCCTAGACAGGAAACTATACGAGCAGTACTTC	CASLDRKLYEQYF
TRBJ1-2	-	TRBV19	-	TGTGCCAGTAGTGCGGTTGATGGCTACACCTTC	CASSAVDGYTF
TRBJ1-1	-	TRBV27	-	TGTGCCAGCAGTTTACAGGGGATGAACACTGAAGCTTTCTTT	CASSLQGMNTEAFF
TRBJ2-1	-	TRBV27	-	TGTGCCAGCAGAGACAGTCTCGGGTCCTACAATGAGCAGTTCTTC	CASRDSLGSYNEQFF
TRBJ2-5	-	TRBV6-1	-	TGTGCCAGCAGGCGGGGAGAGACCCAGTACTTC	CASRRGETQYF
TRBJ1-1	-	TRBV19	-	TGTGCCAGTAGTATAGTGGTGGCAGAAGAAGCTTTCTTT	CASSIVVAEEAFF
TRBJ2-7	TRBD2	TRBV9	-	TGTGCCAGCAGCGTAGGGGCTAGCGGCTACGAGCAGTACTTC	CASSVGASGYEQYF
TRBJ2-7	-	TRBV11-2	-	TGTGCCAGCAGCTTATCCGGCGAGCAGTACTTC	CASSLSGEQYF
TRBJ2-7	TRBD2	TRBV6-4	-	TGTGCCAGCAGTGACTCTCGGGGGGGGTCCACCTACGAGCAGTACTTC	CASSDSRGGSTYEQYF
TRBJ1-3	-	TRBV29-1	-	TGCAGCGTTGAAGAGGAGTCTGGAAACACCATATATTTT	CSVEEESGNTIYF
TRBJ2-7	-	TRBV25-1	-	TGTGCCAGCAGTGAATCCGGGACATACACCTACGAGCAGTACTTC	CASSESGTYTYEQYF
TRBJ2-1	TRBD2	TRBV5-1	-	TGCGCCAGCACGGAGACTAGCGGTTACAATGAGCAGTTCTTC	CASTETSGYNEQFF
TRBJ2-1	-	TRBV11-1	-	TGTGCCAGCAGCTTGGGTTCGGCGGGGGCGGGGAACAATGAGCAGTTCTTC	CASSLGSAGAGNNEQFF
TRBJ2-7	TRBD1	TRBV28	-	TGTGCCAGCACTCACGGGACAGCAGAGCAGTACTTC	CASTHGTAEQYF
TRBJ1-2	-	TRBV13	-	TGTGCCAGCAGCCCACCACAGGATACACCGTTCTATGGCTACACCTTC	CASSPPQDTPFYGYTF